Given below is one T cell receptor (beta chain) in context. The antigen remains undetermined. The data are from a study of shared clonotypes between healthy human individuals. As for the study in general: Three CD4 naive, three CD4 memory, two CD8 naive and one CD8 memory plate were used per donor.

Using immunoSEQ multiplex PCR, the repertoire was profiled, and TCRdb retains in-frame clones only, with some absent. The sample has about 2.4 million clones; over 85% are singletons. General study points: Larger richness was generally estimated for naive than memory subsets.

This CDR3 has 14 amino acids. The V and J ends lost 5 bases and 3 bases respectively, with 11 bases between them. Germline-derived CDR1 and CDR2 are MNHNY and SVGAGI (reference sequence). V and J are TRBV6-6 and TRBJ1-5, with D unresolved. The TCR comes from a man between 18 and 29 years old in good health. The material sequenced was naive CD4+ T cells sorted from blood. As to subset: CD45RA+ positively selected. The CDR3 protein is CASSPSGNNQPQHF. The CDR3, as DNA: TGTGCCAGCAGTCCCTCGGGAAACAATCAGCCCCAGCATTTT.